This T cell receptor (beta chain) was found in a study of glioma-infiltrating T cells after dendritic cell vaccination. Time point noted: after dendritic cell vaccination, including at tumor progression/relapse. The V gene's germline CDR1 is SNHLY and CDR2 FYNNEI. CDR3 length: 14 residues. Trimming removed 2 bases at V and 3 bases at J, with 10 bases between. The repertoire was sequenced with immunoSEQ multiplex PCR; TCRdb's copy has only in-frame clones and lacks some. The sample consists of some 60,000 clones, about 79% of them appearing once. The rearrangement joins TRBV2 to TRBJ2-5; weak D call: TRBD1 (6 bases). This sample comprised blood, obtained after dendritic cell vaccination. This receptor was taken from a human donor with glioblastoma. The CDR3 spells CASSERTAKETQYF. The CDR3 coding sequence is TGTGCCAGCAGTGAACGGACAGCGAAAGAGACCCAGTACTTC.